The clone carrying this TCR beta chain was observed a single time. This sample is drawn from a study of blood T cell repertoires in COVID-19. V shed 1 base, J shed 1 base, and the junction held 4 bases outside the gene matches. Germline-derived CDR1 and CDR2 are SGHTA and FQGNSA. CDR3 length equals 16 residues. TCRdb keeps only in-frame clones here, not all; method: immunoSEQ multiplex PCR. The sample comprises around 190,000 clones, approximately 80% of which are singletons, and about 10% rests with the top ten. The gene calls are TRBV7-2 and TRBJ2-4, with 7 bases matching TRBD1. Source material: PBMCs or T cells enriched from blood (not recorded which). The receptor's source is a man in his forties who had recovered from COVID-19. The CDR3 coding sequence is TGTGCCAGCAGCTTAGAAAGGGGGCCGGCCAAAAACATTCAGTACTTC. Its protein product is CASSLERGPAKNIQYF.